The 15 T cell receptor beta chains presented below share a single source sample, sequenced in a study of T cell responses to AZD1222 COVID-19 vaccine. Generated by immunoSEQ multiplex PCR, the TCRdb table keeps only in-frame clones and is missing some. The top ten clones hold more than 3% of a sample with about 160,000 clones, more than 85% of them seen once. The material was peripheral blood, obtained 28 days after the second AZD1222 dose. Every receptor here comes from an adult who received the AZD1222 COVID-19 vaccine.

V usage is TRBV7-8 and J usage is TRBJ1-1, with no clear D. This CDR3 is built from 13 residues. Trimming took off 3 bases at V and 0 bases at J, with 5 bases between the two ends. Germline CDR1 reads SGHVS; CDR2 reads FQNEAQ. The CDR3 nucleotides read TGTGCCAGCAGCTTTTCTATGAACACTGAAGCTTTCTTT. Its translation: CASSFSMNTEAFF. The full variable domain, completed using reference TRBV7-8 and TRBJ1-1, is GAGVSQSPRYKVAKRGQDVALRCDPISGHVSLFWYQQALGQGPEFLTYFQNEAQLDKSGLPSDRFFAERPEGSVSTLKIQRTQQEDSAVYLCASSFSMNTEAFFGQGTRLTVV.

This clone was counted between two and nine times. The chain uses TRBV19 and TRBJ2-7; no clear D gene. The germline V and J ends were trimmed by 5 bases and 5 bases, with 10 bases remaining between them. There are 12 residues in the CDR3. Germline CDR1 is LNHDA and CDR2 is SQIVND (reference sequence). The CDR3 is CASSVPSNEQYF. The CDR3 nucleotides read TGTGCCAGTAGTGTCCCATCTAACGAGCAGTACTTC.

CDR3 region: CASSPGQPNYGYTF. The CDR3 DNA follows: TGCGCCAGCAGCCCCGGACAGCCTAACTATGGCTACACCTTC. This chain joins TRBV5-1 and TRBJ1-2; possibly TRBD1 for D (6 bases). V lost 4 bases and J 0 bases, leaving 10 bases between the germline ends. Germline assignment: CDR1 SGHRS and CDR2 YFSETQ. The CDR3 consists of 14 residues. Drawing the rest from reference TRBV5-1 and TRBJ1-2, the complete variable domain is KAGVTQTPRYLIKTRGQQVTLSCSPISGHRSVSWYQQTPGQGLQFLFEYFSETQRNKGNFPGRFSGRQFSNSRSEMNVSTLELGDSALYLCASSPGQPNYGYTFGSGTRLTVV.

The table lists this clone with a count of one. The V call is TRBV18, the J call TRBJ1-6; 7 bases align to TRBD1. J gave up 8 bases and V 1 base, and 5 bases lay outside the gene matches. The CDR3 runs to 15 residues. CDR1 is KGHSH and CDR2 is LQKENI in the germline V gene. In nucleotides, the CDR3 is TGTGCCAGCTCACCACGAGAACAGGGGTATTCACCCCTCCACTTT. It specifies CASSPREQGYSPLHF.

The J gene is TRBJ2-7, the V gene TRBV7-9; 13 nucleotides agree with TRBD2. V gave up 0 bases and J gave up 4 bases; unmatched junction bases: 6. The CDR3 loop spans 17 amino acids. Per germline, CDR1 SEHNR and CDR2 FQNEAQ (reference sequence). CDR3 bases: TGTGCCAGCAGCTTAGCAACGAGGACTAGCGGGAGATACGAGCAGTACTTC. This encodes CASSLATRTSGRYEQYF.

The gene calls are TRBV29-1 and TRBJ1-5; TRBD1 is a possible D gene (6 bases). With 6 bases removed from V and 5 bases from J, the gap between germline ends came to 17 bases. The CDR3 has 14 amino acids. Germline-derived CDR1 and CDR2 are SQVTM and ANQGSEA. The CDR3 protein is CSVQQGSSDQPQHF. CDR3 bases: TGCAGCGTACAACAGGGAAGCAGCGATCAGCCCCAGCATTTT.

Comments on this clone: The sample holds other DNA sequences that translate to the same CDR3. The genes are TRBV7-9 and TRBJ2-2; unclear D gene. The germline V gene encodes CDR1 SEHNR and CDR2 FQNEAQ (reference sequence). The V end was cut by 5 bases, the J end by 5 bases, with 6 bases between. The CDR3 has 12 residues. CDR3 sequence reads: CASSLETGELFF. The CDR3 nucleotides read TGTGCCAGCAGCCTAGAAACCGGGGAGCTGTTTTTT.

V usage is TRBV5-8 and J usage is TRBJ2-2; D is possibly TRBD2 (5 bases). CDR3 length equals 16 residues. The V gene lost 3 bases and the J gene lost 3 bases, with 15 bases spanning the gap. Germline loops: CDR1 SGHTS, CDR2 YDEGEE. The CDR3 DNA is TGTGCCAGCAGCTCCCTATGGGAGATGCACACCGGGGAGCTGTTTTTT. Translating gives CASSSLWEMHTGELFF.

The chain carries TRBV12-3 or TRBV12-4 and TRBJ2-7; a possible D gene is TRBD2 (5 bases). The CDR3 has 13 residues. V was pared by 1 base and J by 3 bases, with 7 bases between. For the CDR3, the DNA is TGTGCCAGCAGTTTAGGAGAGGGCTACGAGCAGTACTTC. Protein: CASSLGEGYEQYF.

The chain carries TRBV30 and TRBJ2-7; D is unclear. Trimming pared 1 base from V and 1 base from J, leaving 8 bases between. The CDR3 extends over 13 amino acids. The germline V gene encodes CDR1 GTSNPN and CDR2 SVGIG (reference sequence). CDR3 in amino acids: CAWSGKASYEQYF. The CDR3 bases are TGTGCCTGGAGTGGGAAGGCATCCTACGAGCAGTACTTC.

The chain uses TRBV2 and TRBJ2-3; 10 positions agree with TRBD2. Germline assignment: CDR1 SNHLY and CDR2 FYNNEI. The V segment lost 3 bases and the J segment 0 bases; nucleotides outside the gene matches: 12. The CDR3 contains 19 residues. The CDR3 DNA follows: TGTGCCAGCAGTGAGTTTCTAGCGGGAGAGAATACTAGCACAGATACGCAGTATTTT. This gives the protein CASSEFLAGENTSTDTQYF.

The V and J genes are TRBV27 and TRBJ2-2; 9 bases fit TRBD1. The CDR3 covers 19 residues. V lost 6 bases, J lost 3 bases, and 17 bases stayed unmatched. CDR1 is MNHEY and CDR2 is SMNVEV in the germline V gene (reference sequence). This CDR3 reads CASSSRTGEGGRDTGELFF. DNA of the CDR3: TGTGCCAGCAGCTCCCGGACAGGGGAAGGTGGACGGGACACCGGGGAGCTGTTTTTT.

The rearrangement uses TRBV28 and TRBJ2-2; possibly TRBD2 for D (6 bases). The CDR3 extends over 14 amino acids. V shed 4 bases and J shed 4 bases, with 10 bases lying between them. CDR1 and CDR2 from the germline V gene are MDHEN and SYDVKM. The CDR3 region is CASSSGLTTGELFF. Written as DNA, the CDR3 is TGTGCCAGCAGTTCGGGACTGACCACCGGGGAGCTGTTTTTT.

This chain uses TRBV28 with TRBJ1-2, with D perhaps matching TRBD1 (6 bases). The CDR3 is made up of 19 amino acids. CDR1 is MDHEN and CDR2 is SYDVKM in the germline V gene. Trimming shortened V by 5 bases and J by 4 bases, and 29 bases separated the two germline ends. The CDR3 region has the DNA TGTGCCAGCAGTCAGTGGGGAGACAACGACGACAGGAGGGGCTATGGCTACACCTTC. Translating it yields CASSQWGDNDDRRGYGYTF.

This chain connects TRBV24-1 to TRBJ1-1; TRBD1 is a possible D gene (5 bases). The CDR3 spans 14 residues. Trimming stripped 5 bases from V and 2 bases from J, with 11 bases between. Germline CDR1 KGHDR, CDR2 SFDVKD. CDR3 in amino acids: CATSGGALNTEAFF. The CDR3 nucleotides are TGTGCCACCAGTGGAGGGGCTCTAAACACTGAAGCTTTCTTT.